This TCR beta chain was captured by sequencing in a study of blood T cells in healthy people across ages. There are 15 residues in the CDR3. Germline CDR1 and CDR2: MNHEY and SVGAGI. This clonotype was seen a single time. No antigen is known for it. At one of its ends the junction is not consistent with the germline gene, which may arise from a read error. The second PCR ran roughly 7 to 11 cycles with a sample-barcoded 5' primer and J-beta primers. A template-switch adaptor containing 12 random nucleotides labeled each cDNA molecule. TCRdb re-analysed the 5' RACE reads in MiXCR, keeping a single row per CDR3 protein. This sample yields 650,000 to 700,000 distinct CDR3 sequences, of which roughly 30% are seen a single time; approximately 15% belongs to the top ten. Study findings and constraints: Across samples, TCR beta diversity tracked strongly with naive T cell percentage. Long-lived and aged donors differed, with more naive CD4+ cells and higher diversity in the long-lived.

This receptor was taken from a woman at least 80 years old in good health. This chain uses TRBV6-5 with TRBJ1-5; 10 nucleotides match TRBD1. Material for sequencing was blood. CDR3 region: CASSGTGDSNQPQHF. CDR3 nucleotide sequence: TGTGCCAGCAGCGGGACAGGGGATAGCAATCAACCCCAGCATTTT.